This TCR beta chain was sequenced in a study of CD8+ T cells in alopecia areata. Study-level results: Tofacitinib significantly lowered scalp clonality and expanded CD8+ clones among the top 100. Only a single nonresponder existed, so baseline CD8+ expansion links stay unclear. Alopecia totalis/universalis scalp especially showed more expanded CD8+ clones than normal scalp.

This CDR3 comprises 14 residues. The V segment lost 4 bases and the J segment 4 bases; nucleotides outside the gene matches: 5. Germline V lookup: CDR1 SEHNR, CDR2 FQNEAQ (reference sequence). Sample treatment: oral pan-JAK inhibitor, 5-10 mg twice daily. Alopecia areata patients gave lesional scalp punch biopsies and peripheral blood samples. Isolated RNA was reverse transcribed into cDNA used as the sequencing template. The data were produced by immunoSEQ multiplex PCR, yet TCRdb's version contains in-frame clones alone and is incomplete. The table has 3,900 or so clones, roughly 70% seen once; the top ten hold approximately 9.7%. A remark on this clone: Its cognate antigen is unknown.

The sequencing here drew on skin, taken at week 24, from a patient treated with tofacitinib. The TCR sequence derives from a human donor with alopecia areata. The rearrangement uses TRBV7-9 and TRBJ2-3, with 7 bases that match TRBD1. CDR3 sequence (DNA): TGTGCCAGCAGCTCGATACAGGGGTCAGATACGCAGTATTTT. Amino acid sequence: CASSSIQGSDTQYF.